This TCR beta chain comes out of a study of blood T cells in healthy people across ages. Study results and caveats: The lack of PBMC sorting stopped any conclusive naive versus antigen-experienced comparison.

Sample-barcoded 5' priming and a J-beta primer mix drove a second PCR of roughly 6 to 12 cycles. TCRdb redid the calling of the 5' RACE reads with MiXCR, one entry per CDR3 protein. Of just under 900,000 distinct CDR3 sequences in the sample, under 30% were seen once. About this clonotype itself: What it recognizes is unknown.

The CDR3 is 13 amino acids. The germline CDR1 and CDR2 sequences are SGHAT and FQNNGV. V was pared by 0 bases and J by 8 bases, with 10 bases between. The people who gave samples were healthy Caucasians from Russia, aged about 6 to 100. At least 5.5 micrograms of total RNA were extracted per sample. Specimen: blood. The TCR comes from an elderly woman in good health. The chain has TRBV11-2 and TRBJ1-2, with TRBD1 as a possible D gene (6 bases). CDR3 residues: CASSLEGGLGYTF. Here the CDR3 DNA reads TGTGCCAGCAGCTTAGAAGGGGGATTAGGCTACACCTTC. The whole variable domain, remainder taken from reference TRBV11-2 and TRBJ1-2, is EAGVAQSPRYKIIEKRQSVAFWCNPISGHATLYWYQQILGQGPKLLIQFQNNGVVDDSQLPKDRFSAERLKGVDSTLKIQPAKLEDSAVYLCASSLEGGLGYTFGSGTRLTVV.